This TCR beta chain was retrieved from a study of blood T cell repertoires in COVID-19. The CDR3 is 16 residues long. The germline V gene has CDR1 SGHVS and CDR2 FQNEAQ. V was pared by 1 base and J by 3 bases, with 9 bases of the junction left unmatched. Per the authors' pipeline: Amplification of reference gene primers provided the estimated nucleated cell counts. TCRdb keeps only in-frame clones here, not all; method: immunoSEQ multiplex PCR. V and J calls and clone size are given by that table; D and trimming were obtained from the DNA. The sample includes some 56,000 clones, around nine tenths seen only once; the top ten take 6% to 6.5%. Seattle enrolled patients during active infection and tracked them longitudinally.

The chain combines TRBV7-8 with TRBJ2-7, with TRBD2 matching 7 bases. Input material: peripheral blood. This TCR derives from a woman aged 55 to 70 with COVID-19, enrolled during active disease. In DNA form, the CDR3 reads TGTGCCAGCAGCTTAGGGCTCGGACTAGTAGACTACGAGCAGTACTTC. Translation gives CASSLGLGLVDYEQYF.